This entry is about one T cell receptor (beta chain). What it binds is not known. The source of the sample is a study of shared clonotypes between healthy human individuals. In the study overall: Three plates were used per donor for CD4 naive, three for CD4 memory, two for CD8 naive and one for CD8 memory. The study, taken as a whole, reports: Sorted-subset sequencing was shown by rarefaction to be incomplete despite large depth.

Data came from immunoSEQ multiplex PCR; TCRdb stores just in-frame clones and leaves some out. The top ten clones hold about 0.068% of a sample with 500,000 to 550,000 clones, approximately 95% of them seen once. CD4+ cells were split into CD45RA+ naive and CD45RA-negative memory subsets. The sample consisted of naive CD4+ T cells sorted from blood. Subset defined: CD45RA+ positively selected. This TCR was recovered from a woman between 25 and 40 years old in good health.

CDR3: CASSFGGVAVSYEQYF. CDR3 nucleotide sequence: TGTGCCAGCAGCTTCGGAGGGGTGGCGGTTTCATACGAGCAGTACTTC. V and J are TRBV5-4 and TRBJ2-7, with D possibly matching TRBD2 (6 bases). The CDR3 consists of 16 residues. Germline CDR1 SGHNT, CDR2 YYREEE (reference sequence). Between the trimmed V and J ends, which lost 2 bases and 4 bases, there was a span of 19 bases.